Sequencing of this T cell receptor (beta chain) was carried out in a study of shared clonotypes between healthy human individuals. Germline V CDR1 and CDR2: MGHDK, SYGVNS. This CDR3 region has 13 residues. V was pared by 3 bases and J by 10 bases, with 5 bases of the junction left unmatched. Note on this clone: The antigen is unknown.

Whole-study findings and limits: Shared clonotypes: about 5.3% naive CD4, around 3.4% naive CD8, less than 2.5% memory CD4, under 0.45% memory CD8.

The data were produced by immunoSEQ multiplex PCR, yet TCRdb's version contains in-frame clones alone and is incomplete. The sample has about 700,000 clones; around 92% are singletons. CD8 cells regarded as naive lacked CD45RO, were positively chosen for CCR7, and omitted terminally differentiated effector memory CD45RA+ cells. The chain couples TRBV25-1 to TRBJ2-1; 8 nucleotides match TRBD1. The source of this sequence is a man aged 25 to 45 in good health. Sequencing used naive CD8+ T cells sorted from blood. The CDR3 region is CASSEGTGGEQFF. CDR3 nucleotides: TGTGCCAGCAGTGAGGGGACAGGCGGGGAGCAGTTCTTC. The variable domain in full, with the rest retrieved from reference TRBV25-1 and TRBJ2-1, is EADIYQTPRYLVIGTGKKITLECSQTMGHDKMYWYQQDPGMELHLIHYSYGVNSTEKGDLSSESTVSRIRTEHFPLTLESARPSHTSQYLCASSEGTGGEQFFGPGTRLTVL.